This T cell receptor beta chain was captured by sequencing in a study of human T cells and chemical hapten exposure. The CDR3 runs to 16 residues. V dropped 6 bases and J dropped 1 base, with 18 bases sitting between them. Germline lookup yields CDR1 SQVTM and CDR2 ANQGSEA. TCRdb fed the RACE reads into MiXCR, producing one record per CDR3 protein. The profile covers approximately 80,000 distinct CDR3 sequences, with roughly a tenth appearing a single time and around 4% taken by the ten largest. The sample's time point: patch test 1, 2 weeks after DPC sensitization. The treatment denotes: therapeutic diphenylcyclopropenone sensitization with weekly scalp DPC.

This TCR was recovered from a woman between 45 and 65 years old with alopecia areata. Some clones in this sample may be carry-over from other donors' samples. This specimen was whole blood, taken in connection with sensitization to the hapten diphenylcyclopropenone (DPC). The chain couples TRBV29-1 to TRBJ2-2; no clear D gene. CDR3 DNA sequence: TGCAGCGTCCCCCGTTCCCTCTCCCAGAACACCGGGGAGCTGTTTTTT. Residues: CSVPRSLSQNTGELFF.